This T cell receptor (beta chain) was found in a study of regulatory T cells in long-lasting Graves disease. Germline CDR1 ENHRY, CDR2 SYGVKD. The CDR3 has 14 amino acids. Notes on the study in general: Study was limited to peripheral blood, excluding thyroid tissue.

Noted time point: newly diagnosed GD, antithyroid drugs for less than 3 months. Isolated PBMC RNA provided the starting material for the TCR library. Graves' disease diagnosis was established per American Thyroid Association guidelines. This clonotype was picked up a small number of times. Its antigen is unidentified. Since a much larger clone is just one base distant, this may be a read error. Construction of the TCR beta libraries employed iRepertoire HTBI primers in conjunction with Arm-PCR of CDR3 regions. TCRdb reprocessed the multiplex PCR reads with MiXCR, giving one entry per CDR3 protein. The sample lists about 540,000 distinct CDR3 sequences, roughly 14% occurring once. These data also featured in a second study, about T cells in Graves' hyperthyroidism and ophthalmopathy. This second study notes: TCR CDR3 underwent first-round RT-PCR with the HTBI primer set.

This specimen consisted of peripheral blood mononuclear cells (PBMCs), obtained at new diagnosis, from a patient treated with antithyroid drugs. This chain uses TRBV10-3 with TRBJ2-3; 8 bases match TRBD2. The clonotype comes from a man aged 30-40 years with Graves disease. The CDR3, as DNA: TGTACCATCGGGACTAGTGGGGGCACAGATACGCAGTATTTT. This sequence encodes CTIGTSGGTDTQYF.